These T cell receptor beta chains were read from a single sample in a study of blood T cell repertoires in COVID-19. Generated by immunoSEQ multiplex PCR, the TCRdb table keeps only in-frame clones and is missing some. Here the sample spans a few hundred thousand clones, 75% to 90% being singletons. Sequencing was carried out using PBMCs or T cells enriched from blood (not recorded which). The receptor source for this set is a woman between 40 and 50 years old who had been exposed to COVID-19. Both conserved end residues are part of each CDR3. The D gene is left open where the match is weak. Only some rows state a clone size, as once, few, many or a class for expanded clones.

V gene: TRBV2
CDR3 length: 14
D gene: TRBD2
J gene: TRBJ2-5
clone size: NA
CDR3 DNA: TGTGCCAGCAGTGAGGGTGAAGGGAGGGCGACCCAGTACTTC
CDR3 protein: CASSEGEGRATQYF

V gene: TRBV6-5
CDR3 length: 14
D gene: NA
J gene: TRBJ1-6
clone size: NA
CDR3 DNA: TGTGCCAGCAGCGGGACTTTCCAGAATTCACCCCTCCACTTT
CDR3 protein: CASSGTFQNSPLHF

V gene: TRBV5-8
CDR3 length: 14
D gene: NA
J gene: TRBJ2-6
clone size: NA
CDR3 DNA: TGTGCCGGTGGACAGTTCTCTGGGGCCAACGTCCTGACTTTC
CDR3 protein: CAGGQFSGANVLTF

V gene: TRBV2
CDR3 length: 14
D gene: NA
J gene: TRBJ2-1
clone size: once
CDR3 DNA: TGTGCCAGCAGTGGGTCCCTTCGAGGGAATGAGCAGTTCTTC
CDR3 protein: CASSGSLRGNEQFF

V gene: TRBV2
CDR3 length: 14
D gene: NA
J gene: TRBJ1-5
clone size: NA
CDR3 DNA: TGTGCCAGCAGTAGACAGGCTAGCAATCAGCCCCAGCATTTT
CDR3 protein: CASSRQASNQPQHF

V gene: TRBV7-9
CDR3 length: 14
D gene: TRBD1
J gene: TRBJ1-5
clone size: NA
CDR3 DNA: TGTGCCAGCAGCTCCACAGGGGGCAATCAGCCCCAGCATTTT
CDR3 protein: CASSSTGGNQPQHF

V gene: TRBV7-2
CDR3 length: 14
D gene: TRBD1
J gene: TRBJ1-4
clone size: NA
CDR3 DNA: TGTGCCAGCAGCCCGACAGGGATAAATGAAAAACTGTTTTTT
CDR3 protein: CASSPTGINEKLFF

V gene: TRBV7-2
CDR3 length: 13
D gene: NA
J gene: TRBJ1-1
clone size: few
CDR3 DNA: TGTGCCAGCAGCTTAGCGGCGAACACTGAAGCTTTCTTT
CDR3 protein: CASSLAANTEAFF

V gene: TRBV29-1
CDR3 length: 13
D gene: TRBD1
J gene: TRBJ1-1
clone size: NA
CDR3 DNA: TGCAGCGTGAGACAGGGGATGAACACTGAAGCTTTCTTT
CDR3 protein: CSVRQGMNTEAFF

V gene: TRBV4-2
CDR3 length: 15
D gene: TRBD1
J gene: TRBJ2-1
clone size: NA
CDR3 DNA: TGTGCCAGCAGCCAAGAAGGGACAGGGATGAGTGGGCAGTTCTTC
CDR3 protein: CASSQEGTGMSGQFF

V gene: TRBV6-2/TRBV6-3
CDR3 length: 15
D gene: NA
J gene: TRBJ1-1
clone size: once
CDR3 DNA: TGTGCCAGCAGTCCGACTCCGATCAAGAACACTGAAGCTTTCTTT
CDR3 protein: CASSPTPIKNTEAFF

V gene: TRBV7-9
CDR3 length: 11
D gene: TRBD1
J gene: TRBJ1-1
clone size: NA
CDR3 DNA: TGTGCCAGCAGCAACAGGGGGCGAGCTTTCTTT
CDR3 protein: CASSNRGRAFF

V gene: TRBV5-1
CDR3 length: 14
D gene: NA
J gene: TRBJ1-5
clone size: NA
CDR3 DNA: TGCGCCAGCAGCTTAGGGGATCGCAATCAGCCCCAGCATTTT
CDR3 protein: CASSLGDRNQPQHF

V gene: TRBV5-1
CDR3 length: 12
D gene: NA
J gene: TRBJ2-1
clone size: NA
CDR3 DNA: TGTGCCAGCAGCGGACATAGAGGTGAGCAGTTCTTC
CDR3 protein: CASSGHRGEQFF

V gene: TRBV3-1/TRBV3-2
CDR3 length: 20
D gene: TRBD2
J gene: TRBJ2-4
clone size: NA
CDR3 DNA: TGTGCCAGCAGCGCCAATCCAGGGCTAGCGGGGTCCTTAGCCAAAAACATTCAGTACTTC
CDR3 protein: CASSANPGLAGSLAKNIQYF

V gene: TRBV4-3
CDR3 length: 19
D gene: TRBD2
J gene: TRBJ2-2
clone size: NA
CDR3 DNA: TGCGCCAGCAGCCAAGAAAAGGGCGCGGGAGGGCCGAACACCGGGGAGCTGTTTTTT
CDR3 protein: CASSQEKGAGGPNTGELFF

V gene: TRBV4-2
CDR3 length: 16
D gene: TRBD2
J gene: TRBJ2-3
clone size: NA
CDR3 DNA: TGTGCCAGCAGCCAAGACGGCGGGGGGGGCAAAGATACGCAGTATTTT
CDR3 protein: CASSQDGGGGKDTQYF

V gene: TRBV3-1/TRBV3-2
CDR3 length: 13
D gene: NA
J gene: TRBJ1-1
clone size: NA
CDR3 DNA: TGTGCCAGCAGCTTTGGGGGGTGGACTGAAGCTTTCTTT
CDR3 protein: CASSFGGWTEAFF

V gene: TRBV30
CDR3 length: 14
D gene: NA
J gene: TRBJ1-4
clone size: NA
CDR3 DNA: TGTGCCTGGAGTGGACAGGCTGATAATGAAAAACTGTTTTTT
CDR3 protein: CAWSGQADNEKLFF

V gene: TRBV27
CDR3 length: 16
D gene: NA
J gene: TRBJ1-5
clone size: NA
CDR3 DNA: TGTGCCAGCAGTTTAGCCCGGGACATTAGCAATCAGCCCCAGCATTTT
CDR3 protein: CASSLARDISNQPQHF

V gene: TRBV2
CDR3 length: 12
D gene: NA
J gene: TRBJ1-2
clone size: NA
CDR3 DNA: TGTGCCAGCAGAGCGGGGCTCTATGGCTACACCTTC
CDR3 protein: CASRAGLYGYTF

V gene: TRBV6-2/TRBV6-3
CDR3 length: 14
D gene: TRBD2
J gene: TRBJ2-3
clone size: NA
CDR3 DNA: TGTGCCAGCAGTCGTAGCGGGGCGGCAGATACGCAGTATTTT
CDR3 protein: CASSRSGAADTQYF

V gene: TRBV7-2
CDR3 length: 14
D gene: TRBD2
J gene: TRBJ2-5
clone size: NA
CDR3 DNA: TGTGCCAGCAGCTTCAGCGGGGCTCGAGAGACCCAGTACTTC
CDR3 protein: CASSFSGARETQYF

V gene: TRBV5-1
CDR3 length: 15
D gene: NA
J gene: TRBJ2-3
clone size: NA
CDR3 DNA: TGCGCCAGCAGCTTGGGGGGCCAGCACACAGATACGCAGTATTTT
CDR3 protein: CASSLGGQHTDTQYF

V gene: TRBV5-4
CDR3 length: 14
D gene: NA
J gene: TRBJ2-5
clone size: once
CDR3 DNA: TGTGCCAGCAGCCGGGAGGGGGCGAGAGAGACCCAGTACTTC
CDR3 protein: CASSREGARETQYF

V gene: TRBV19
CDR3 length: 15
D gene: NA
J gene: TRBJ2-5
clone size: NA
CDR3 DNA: TGTGCCAGTAGTGGGTGGTTAGCGCAGAAAGAGACCCAGTACTTC
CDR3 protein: CASSGWLAQKETQYF

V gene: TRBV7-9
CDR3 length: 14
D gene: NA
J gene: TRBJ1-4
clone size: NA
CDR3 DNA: TGTGCCATCGTGGACAGCCGTTATAATGAAAAACTGTTTTTT
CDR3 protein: CAIVDSRYNEKLFF

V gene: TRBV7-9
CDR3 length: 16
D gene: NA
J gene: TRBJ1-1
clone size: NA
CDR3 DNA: TGTGCCAGCAGCTCGAACCCCTTTAGAGGGGGCACTGAAGCTTTCTTT
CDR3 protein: CASSSNPFRGGTEAFF

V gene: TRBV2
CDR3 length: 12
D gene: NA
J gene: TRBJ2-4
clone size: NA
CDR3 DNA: TGTGCCAGCGTGGGGGCGGCAAACATTCAGTACTTC
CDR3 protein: CASVGAANIQYF

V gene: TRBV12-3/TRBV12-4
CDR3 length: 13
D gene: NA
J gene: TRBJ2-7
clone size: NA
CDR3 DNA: TGTGCCAGCAGCAAGACAGACTCCTACGAGCAGTACTTC
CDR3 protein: CASSKTDSYEQYF

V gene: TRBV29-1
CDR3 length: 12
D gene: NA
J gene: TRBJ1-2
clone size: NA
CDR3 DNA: TGCAGCGTTGAAGGTCGGAACTATGGCTACACCTTC
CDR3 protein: CSVEGRNYGYTF

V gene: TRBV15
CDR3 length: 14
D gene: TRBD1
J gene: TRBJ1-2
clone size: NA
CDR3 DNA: TGTGCCACCAGCAGAGAGTACAGGGGATATGGCTACACCTTC
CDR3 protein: CATSREYRGYGYTF

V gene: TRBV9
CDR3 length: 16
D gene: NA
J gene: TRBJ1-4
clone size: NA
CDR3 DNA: TGTGCCAGCAGCGTAGCTTCGGGAACAGACAATGAAAAACTGTTTTTT
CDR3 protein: CASSVASGTDNEKLFF

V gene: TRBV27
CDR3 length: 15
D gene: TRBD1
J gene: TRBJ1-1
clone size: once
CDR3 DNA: TGTGCCAGCAGTTCGTATGGACAGGGGATTGATTCGGCTTTCTTT
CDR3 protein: CASSSYGQGIDSAFF

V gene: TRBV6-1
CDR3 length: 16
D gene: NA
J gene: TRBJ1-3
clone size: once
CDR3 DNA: TGTGCCAGCAGTGGACAAGACCAGATCTCTGGAAACACCATATATTTT
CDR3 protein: CASSGQDQISGNTIYF

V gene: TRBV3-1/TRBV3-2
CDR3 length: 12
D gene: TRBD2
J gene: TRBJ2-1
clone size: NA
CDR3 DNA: TGTGCCAGCAGCCGACTAGCGGGAGAGCAGTTCTTC
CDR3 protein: CASSRLAGEQFF

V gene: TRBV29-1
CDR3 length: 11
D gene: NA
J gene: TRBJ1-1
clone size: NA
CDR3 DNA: TGCAGCGTCACAGTGAACACTGAAGCTTTCTTT
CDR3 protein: CSVTVNTEAFF

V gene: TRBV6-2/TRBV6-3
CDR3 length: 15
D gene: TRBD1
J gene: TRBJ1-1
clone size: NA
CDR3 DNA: TGTGCCAGCAGTCCGTACCGGGACAGGGGATCTGAAGCTTTCTTT
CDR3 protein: CASSPYRDRGSEAFF

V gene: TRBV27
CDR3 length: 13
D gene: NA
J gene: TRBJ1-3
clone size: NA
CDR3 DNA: TGTGCCAGCAGGGACTACTCTGGAAACACCATATATTTT
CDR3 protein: CASRDYSGNTIYF

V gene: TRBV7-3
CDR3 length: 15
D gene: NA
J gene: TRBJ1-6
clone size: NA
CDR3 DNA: TGTGCCAGCAGCTTACTAGCAGCGTATAATTCACCCCTCCACTTT
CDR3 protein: CASSLLAAYNSPLHF

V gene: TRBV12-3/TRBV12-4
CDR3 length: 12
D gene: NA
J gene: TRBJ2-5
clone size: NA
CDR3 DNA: TGTGCCAGCAGCCCAGCGGGAGAGACCCAGTACTTC
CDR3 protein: CASSPAGETQYF